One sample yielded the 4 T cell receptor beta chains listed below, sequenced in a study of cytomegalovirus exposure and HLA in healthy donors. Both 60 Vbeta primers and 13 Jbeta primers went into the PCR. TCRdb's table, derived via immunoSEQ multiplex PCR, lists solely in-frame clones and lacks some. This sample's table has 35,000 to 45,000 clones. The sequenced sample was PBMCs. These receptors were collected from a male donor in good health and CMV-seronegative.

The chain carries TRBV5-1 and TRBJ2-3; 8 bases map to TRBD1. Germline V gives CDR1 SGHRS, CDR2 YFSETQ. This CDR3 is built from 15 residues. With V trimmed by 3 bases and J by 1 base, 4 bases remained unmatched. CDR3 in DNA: TGCGCCAGCAGCTCCGGGACAGGAGGCACAGATACGCAGTATTTT. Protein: CASSSGTGGTDTQYF.

The CDR3 DNA reads TGTGCCAGTACCTCTAGTGACTTACATAACAATGAGCAGTTCTTC. This gives the protein CASTSSDLHNNEQFF. The rearrangement links TRBV19 to TRBJ2-1, with no clear D. The CDR3 runs 15 residues. V was shortened by 7 bases and J by 5 bases, with 18 bases between the two germline ends. Germline V CDR1 and CDR2: LNHDA, SQIVND (reference sequence).

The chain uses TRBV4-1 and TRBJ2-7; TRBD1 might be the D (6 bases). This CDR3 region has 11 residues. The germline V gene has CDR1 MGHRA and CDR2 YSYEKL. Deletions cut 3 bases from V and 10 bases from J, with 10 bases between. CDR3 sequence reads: CASSHGGGQYF. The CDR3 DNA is TGCGCCAGCAGCCATGGTGGGGGCCAGTACTTC.

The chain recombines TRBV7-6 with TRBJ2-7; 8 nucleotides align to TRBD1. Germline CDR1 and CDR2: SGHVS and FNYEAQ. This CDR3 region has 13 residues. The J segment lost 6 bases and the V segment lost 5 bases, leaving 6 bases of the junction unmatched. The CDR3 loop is CASSRGTGSEQYF. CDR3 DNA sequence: TGTGCCAGCAGCCGCGGGACAGGTTCCGAGCAGTACTTC.